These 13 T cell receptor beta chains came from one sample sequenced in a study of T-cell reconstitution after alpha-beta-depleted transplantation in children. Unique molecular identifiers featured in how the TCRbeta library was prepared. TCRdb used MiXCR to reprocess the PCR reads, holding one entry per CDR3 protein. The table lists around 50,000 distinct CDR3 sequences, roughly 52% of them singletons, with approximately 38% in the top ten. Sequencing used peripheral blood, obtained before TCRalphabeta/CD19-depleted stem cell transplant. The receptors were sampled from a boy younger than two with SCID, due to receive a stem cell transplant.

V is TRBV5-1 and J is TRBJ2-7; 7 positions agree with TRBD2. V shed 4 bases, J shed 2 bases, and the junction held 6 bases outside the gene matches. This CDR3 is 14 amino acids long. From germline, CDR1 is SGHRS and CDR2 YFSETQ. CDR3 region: CASSPLGGTYEQYF. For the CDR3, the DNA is TGCGCCAGCAGCCCACTGGGGGGGACCTACGAGCAGTACTTC. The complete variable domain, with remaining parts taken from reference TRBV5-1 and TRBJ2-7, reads KAGVTQTPRYLIKTRGQQVTLSCSPISGHRSVSWYQQTPGQGLQFLFEYFSETQRNKGNFPGRFSGRQFSNSRSEMNVSTLELGDSALYLCASSPLGGTYEQYFGPGTRLTVT.

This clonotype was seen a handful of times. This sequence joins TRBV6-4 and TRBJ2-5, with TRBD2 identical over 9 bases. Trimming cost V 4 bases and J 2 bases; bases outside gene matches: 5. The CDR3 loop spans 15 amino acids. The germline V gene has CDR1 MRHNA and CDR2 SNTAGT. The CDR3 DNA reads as TGTGCCAGCAGTGCCGCTAGCGGGGAGCAAGAGACCCAGTACTTC. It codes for CASSAASGEQETQYF.

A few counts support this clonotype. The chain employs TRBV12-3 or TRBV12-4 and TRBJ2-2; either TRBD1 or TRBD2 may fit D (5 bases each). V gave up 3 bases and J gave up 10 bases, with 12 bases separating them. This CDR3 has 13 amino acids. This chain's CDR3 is CASSLGVREELFF. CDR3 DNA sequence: TGTGCCAGCAGTTTGGGGGTTAGGGAGGAGCTGTTTTTT.

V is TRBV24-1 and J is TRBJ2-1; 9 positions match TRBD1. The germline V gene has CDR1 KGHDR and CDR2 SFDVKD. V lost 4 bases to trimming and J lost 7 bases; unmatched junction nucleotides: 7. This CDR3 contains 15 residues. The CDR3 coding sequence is TGTGCCACCAGTGAGACCGGACAGGGGAGGAATGAGCAGTTCTTC. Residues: CATSETGQGRNEQFF.

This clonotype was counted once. The CDR3 nucleotides read TGCAGTGCTAGAGAGTACAGCACGGACGAGCAGTACTTC. It codes for CSAREYSTDEQYF. The J gene is TRBJ2-7, the V gene TRBV20-1; no firm D call. V dropped 0 bases and J dropped 5 bases, with 11 bases sitting between them. The CDR3 runs to 13 residues. The germline gives CDR1 DFQATT, CDR2 SNEGSKA (reference sequence).

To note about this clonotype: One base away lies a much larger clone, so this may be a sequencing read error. DNA for the CDR3: TGTGCCAGCAGTTACGGGGTCCTTCCATCGACATTAAGCTCCTACAATGATCAGTTCTTC. This gives the protein CASSYGVLPSTLSSYNDQFF. The V gene is TRBV6-2 or TRBV6-3, the J gene TRBJ2-1; D not resolved. The CDR3 is 20 residues long. Germline V CDR1 and CDR2: MNHEY, SVGEGT.

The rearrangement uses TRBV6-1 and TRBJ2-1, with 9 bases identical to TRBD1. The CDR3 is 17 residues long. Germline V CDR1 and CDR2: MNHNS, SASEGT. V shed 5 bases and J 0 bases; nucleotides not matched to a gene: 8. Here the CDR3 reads CASSPRDRENSYNEQFF. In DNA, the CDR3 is TGTGCCAGCAGTCCCCGGGACAGGGAGAACTCCTACAATGAGCAGTTCTTC.

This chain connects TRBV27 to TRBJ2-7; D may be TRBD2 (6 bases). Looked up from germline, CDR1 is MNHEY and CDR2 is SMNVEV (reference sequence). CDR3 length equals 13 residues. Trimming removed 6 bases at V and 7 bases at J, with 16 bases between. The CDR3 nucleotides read TGTGCCAGCAGCCCGACAGTTGCGGGGGAGCAGTACGTC. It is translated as CASSPTVAGEQYV.

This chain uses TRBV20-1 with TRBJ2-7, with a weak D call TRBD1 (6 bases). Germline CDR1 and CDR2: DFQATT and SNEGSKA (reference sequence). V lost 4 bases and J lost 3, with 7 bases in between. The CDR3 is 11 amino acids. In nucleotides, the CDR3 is TGCAGTGCTAACAGGGTCTACGAGCAGTACTTC. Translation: CSANRVYEQYF.

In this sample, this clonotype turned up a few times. CDR3 DNA sequence: TGTGCCAGCAGTGAAGCGGGGGGGCCCACCGGGGAGCTGTTTTTT. Translated: CASSEAGGPTGELFF. This rearrangement joins TRBV6-4 to TRBJ2-2; 10 bases line up with TRBD2. The CDR3 runs to 15 residues. With 3 bases clipped from V and 4 bases from J, the junction kept 2 bases outside the gene matches. The V gene's germline CDR1 is MRHNA and CDR2 SNTAGT.

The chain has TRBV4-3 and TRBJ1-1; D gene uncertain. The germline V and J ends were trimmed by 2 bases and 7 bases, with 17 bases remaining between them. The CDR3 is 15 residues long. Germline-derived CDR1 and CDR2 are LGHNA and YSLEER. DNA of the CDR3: TGCGCCAGCAGCCAACAGGAAATGGGCGGATATGAAGCTTTCTTT. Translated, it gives CASSQQEMGGYEAFF.

The DNA for the CDR3 is TGTGCCAGCAGCTTTGCCGGAGCGAAAACAGATACGCAGTATTTT. This translates into CASSFAGAKTDTQYF. The chain carries TRBV11-2 and TRBJ2-3; no definite D call. CDR3 length: 15 amino acids. Trimming took off 3 bases at V and 3 bases at J, with 13 bases between the two ends. Germline V gives CDR1 SGHAT, CDR2 FQNNGV.

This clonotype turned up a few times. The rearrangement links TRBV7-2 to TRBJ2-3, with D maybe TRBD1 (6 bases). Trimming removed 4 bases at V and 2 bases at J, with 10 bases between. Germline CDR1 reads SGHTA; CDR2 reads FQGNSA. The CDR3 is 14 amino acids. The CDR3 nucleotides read TGTGCCAGCAGCTCTCTGGGGGCCACAGATACGCAGTATTTT. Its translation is CASSSLGATDTQYF.